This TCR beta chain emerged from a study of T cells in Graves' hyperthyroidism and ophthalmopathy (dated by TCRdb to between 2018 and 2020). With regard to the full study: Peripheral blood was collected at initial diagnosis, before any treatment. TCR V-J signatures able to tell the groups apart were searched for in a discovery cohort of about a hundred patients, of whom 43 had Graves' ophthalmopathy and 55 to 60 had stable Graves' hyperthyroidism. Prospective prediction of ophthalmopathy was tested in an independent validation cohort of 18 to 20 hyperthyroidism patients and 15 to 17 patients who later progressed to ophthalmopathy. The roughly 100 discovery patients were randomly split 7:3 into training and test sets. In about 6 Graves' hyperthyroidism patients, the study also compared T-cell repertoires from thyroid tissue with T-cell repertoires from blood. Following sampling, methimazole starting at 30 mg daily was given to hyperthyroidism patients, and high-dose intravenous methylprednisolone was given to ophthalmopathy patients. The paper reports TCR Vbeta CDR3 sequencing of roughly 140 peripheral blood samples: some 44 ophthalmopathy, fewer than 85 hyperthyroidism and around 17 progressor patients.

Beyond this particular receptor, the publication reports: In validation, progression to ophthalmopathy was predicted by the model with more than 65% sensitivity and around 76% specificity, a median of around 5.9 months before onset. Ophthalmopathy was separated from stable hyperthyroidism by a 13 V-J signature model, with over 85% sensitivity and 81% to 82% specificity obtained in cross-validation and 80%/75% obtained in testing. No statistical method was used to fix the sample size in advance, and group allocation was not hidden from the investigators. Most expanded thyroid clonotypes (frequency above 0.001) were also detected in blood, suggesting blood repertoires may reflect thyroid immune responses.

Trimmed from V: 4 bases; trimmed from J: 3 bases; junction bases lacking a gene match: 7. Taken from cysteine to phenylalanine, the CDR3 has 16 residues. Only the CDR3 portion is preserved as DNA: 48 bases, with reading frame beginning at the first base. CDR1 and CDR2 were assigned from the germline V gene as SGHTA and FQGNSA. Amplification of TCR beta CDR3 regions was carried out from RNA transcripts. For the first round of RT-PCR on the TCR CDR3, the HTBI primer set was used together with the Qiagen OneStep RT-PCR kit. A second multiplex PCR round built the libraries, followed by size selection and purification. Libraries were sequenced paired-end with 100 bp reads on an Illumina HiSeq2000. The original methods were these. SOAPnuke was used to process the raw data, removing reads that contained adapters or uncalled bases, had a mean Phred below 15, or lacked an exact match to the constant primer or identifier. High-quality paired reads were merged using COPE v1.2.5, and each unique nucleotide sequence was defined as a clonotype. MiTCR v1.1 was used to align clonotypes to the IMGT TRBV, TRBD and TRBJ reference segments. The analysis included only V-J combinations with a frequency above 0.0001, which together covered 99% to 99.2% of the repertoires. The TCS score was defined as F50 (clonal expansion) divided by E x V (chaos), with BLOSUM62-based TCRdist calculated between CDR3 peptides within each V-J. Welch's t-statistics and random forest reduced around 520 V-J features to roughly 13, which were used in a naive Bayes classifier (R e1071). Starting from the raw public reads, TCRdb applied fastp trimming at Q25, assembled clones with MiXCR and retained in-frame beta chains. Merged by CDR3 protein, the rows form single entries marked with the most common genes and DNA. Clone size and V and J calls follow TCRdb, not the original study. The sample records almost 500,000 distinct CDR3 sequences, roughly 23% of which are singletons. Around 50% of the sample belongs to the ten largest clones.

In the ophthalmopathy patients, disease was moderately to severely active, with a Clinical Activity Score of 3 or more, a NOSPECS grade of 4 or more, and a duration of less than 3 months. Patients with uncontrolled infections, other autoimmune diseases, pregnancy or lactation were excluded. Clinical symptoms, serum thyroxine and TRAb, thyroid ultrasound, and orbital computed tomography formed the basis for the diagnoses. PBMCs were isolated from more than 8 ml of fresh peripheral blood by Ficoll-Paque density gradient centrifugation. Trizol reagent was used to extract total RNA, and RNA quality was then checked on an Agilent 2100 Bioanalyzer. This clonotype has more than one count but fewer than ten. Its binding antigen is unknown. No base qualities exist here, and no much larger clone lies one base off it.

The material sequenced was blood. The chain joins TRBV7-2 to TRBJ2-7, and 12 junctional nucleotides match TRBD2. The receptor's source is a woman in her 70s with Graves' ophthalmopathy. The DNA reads TGTGCCAGCAGCTCCCAGACTAGCGGGAGCTTCTACGAGCAGTACTTC. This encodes CASSSQTSGSFYEQYF.